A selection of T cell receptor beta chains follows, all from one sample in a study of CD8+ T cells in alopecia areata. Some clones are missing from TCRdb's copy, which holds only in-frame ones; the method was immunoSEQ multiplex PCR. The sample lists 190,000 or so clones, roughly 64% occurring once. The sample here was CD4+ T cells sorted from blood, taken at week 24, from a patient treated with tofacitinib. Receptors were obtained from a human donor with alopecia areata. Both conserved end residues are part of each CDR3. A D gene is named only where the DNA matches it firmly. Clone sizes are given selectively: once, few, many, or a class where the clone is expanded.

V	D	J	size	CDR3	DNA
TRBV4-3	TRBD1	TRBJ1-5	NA	CASSQDGRGSEPQHF	TGCGCCAGCAGCCAAGATGGCAGGGGGAGTGAGCCCCAGCATTTT
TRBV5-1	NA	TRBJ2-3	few	CASSLAGGLSTDTQYF	TGCGCCAGCAGCTTGGCCGGAGGTCTAAGCACAGATACGCAGTATTTT
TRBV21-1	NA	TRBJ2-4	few	CASSTGHKNIQYF	TGTGCCAGCAGCACGGGCCACAAAAACATTCAGTACTTC
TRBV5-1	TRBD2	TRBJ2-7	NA	CASSSDGLAGSHEQYF	TGCGCCAGCAGCTCCGACGGACTAGCGGGGTCCCACGAGCAGTACTTC
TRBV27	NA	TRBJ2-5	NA	CASSLSRSTRGETQYF	TGTGCCAGCAGTTTATCCCGATCGACTAGGGGAGAGACCCAGTACTTC
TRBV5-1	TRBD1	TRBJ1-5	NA	CASSLAGTVNQPQHF	TGCGCCAGCAGCTTGGCCGGGACAGTCAATCAGCCCCAGCATTTT
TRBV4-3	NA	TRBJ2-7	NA	CASSQASEGTADEQYF	TGCGCCAGCAGCCAAGCCTCGGAGGGGACTGCGGACGAGCAGTACTTC
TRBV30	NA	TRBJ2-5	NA	CAWSNRETQYF	TGTGCCTGGAGTAATCGGGAGACCCAGTACTTC
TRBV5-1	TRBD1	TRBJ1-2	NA	CASSLGTGGMYGYTF	TGCGCCAGCAGCTTGGGAACAGGGGGGATGTACGGCTACACCTTC
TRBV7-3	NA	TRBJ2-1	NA	CASSLGLSDEQFF	TGTGCCAGCAGCCTGGGGCTTTCGGATGAGCAGTTCTTC
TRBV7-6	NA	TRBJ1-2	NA	CASSLSGSDGYTF	TGTGCCAGCAGCTTATCAGGGTCGGACGGCTACACCTTC
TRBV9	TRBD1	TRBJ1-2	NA	CASTSNPDRPFYGYTF	TGTGCCAGCACAAGCAACCCGGACAGGCCCTTCTATGGCTACACCTTC
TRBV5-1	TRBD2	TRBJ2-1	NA	CASVIREGVNEQFF	TGCGCCAGCGTGATCCGGGAGGGGGTTAATGAGCAGTTCTTC
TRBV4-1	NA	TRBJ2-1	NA	CASSQEPSRTNEQFF	TGCGCCAGCAGCCAAGAGCCGAGTAGGACCAATGAGCAGTTCTTC
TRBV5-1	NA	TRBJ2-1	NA	CASSFPRGSYNEQFF	TGCGCCAGCAGCTTTCCGCGGGGCTCCTACAATGAGCAGTTCTTC
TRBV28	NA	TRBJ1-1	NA	CASRLVGRMEAFF	TGTGCCAGCAGACTAGTGGGGCGAATGGAAGCTTTCTTT
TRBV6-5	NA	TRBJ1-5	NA	CASSTDSNQPQHF	TGTGCCAGCTCAACGGATAGCAATCAGCCCCAGCATTTT
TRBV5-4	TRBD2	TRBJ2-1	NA	CASSPGTSGNIDNEQFF	TGTGCCAGCAGCCCTGGGACTAGCGGGAATATTGACAATGAGCAGTTCTTC
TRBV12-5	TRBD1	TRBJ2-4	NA	CASGIKGTGGNIQYF	TGTGCTAGTGGTATAAAAGGGACAGGGGGAAACATTCAGTACTTC
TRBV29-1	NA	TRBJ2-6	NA	CSVLGSGANVLTF	TGCAGCGTGTTGGGCTCTGGGGCCAACGTCCTGACTTTC
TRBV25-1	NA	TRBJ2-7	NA	CASSGPGSYEQYF	TGTGCCAGCAGTGGACCGGGTTCCTACGAGCAGTACTTC
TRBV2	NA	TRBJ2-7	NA	CASSSYPNREQYF	TGTGCCAGCAGTTCCTACCCCAACCGCGAGCAGTACTTC
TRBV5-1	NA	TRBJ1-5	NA	CASSLEVGQPQHF	TGCGCCAGCAGCTTGGAAGTCGGTCAGCCCCAGCATTTT
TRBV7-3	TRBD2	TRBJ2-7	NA	CASSPPTSGSYEQYF	TGTGCCAGCAGCCCACCGACTAGCGGGAGCTACGAGCAGTACTTC
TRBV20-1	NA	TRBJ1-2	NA	CSARDDYGYTF	TGCAGTGCTAGAGATGACTATGGCTACACCTTC
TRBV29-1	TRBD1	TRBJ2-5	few	CSVEAQGQETQYF	TGCAGCGTTGAAGCCCAGGGACAGGAGACCCAGTACTTC
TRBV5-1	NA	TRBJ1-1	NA	CASSSAGNTEAFF	TGCGCCAGCAGCTCTGCGGGGAACACTGAAGCTTTCTTT
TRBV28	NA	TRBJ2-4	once	CASSFVRAKNIQYF	TGTGCCAGCAGTTTTGTGAGAGCCAAAAACATTCAGTACTTC
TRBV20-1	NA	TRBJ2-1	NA	CSARGGHEQFF	TGCAGTGCTAGGGGGGGGCATGAGCAGTTCTTC
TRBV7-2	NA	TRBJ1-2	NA	CASSLYGYGYTF	TGTGCCAGCAGCTTATATGGATATGGCTACACCTTC
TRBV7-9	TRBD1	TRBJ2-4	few	CASSPRTGAENIQYF	TGTGCCAGCAGCCCGCGGACAGGGGCGGAAAACATTCAGTACTTC
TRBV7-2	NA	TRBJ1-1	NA	CASSLVGVASGGAFF	TGTGCCAGCAGCTTAGTTGGGGTAGCATCAGGAGGGGCTTTCTTT
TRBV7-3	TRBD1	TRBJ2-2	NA	CASSFDRGTGELFF	TGTGCCAGCAGCTTTGACAGGGGAACCGGGGAGCTGTTTTTT
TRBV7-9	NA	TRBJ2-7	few	CASSLPSGYEQYF	TGTGCCAGCAGCTTACCGTCCGGCTACGAGCAGTACTTC
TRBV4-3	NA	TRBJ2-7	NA	CASSQDLDREQYF	TGCGCCAGCAGCCAAGATCTTGATCGAGAGCAGTACTTC
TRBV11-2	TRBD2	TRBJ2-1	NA	CASSLIGGSYNEQFF	TGTGCCAGCAGCTTAATCGGGGGGTCCTACAATGAGCAGTTCTTC
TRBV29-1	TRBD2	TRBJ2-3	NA	CSVLSGGTDTQYF	TGCAGCGTCCTTAGCGGGGGCACAGATACGCAGTATTTT
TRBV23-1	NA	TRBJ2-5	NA	CAKIPGQEAQETQYF	TGCGCCAAGATTCCAGGGCAGGAAGCGCAAGAGACCCAGTACTTC
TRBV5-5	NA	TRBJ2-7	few	CASSLKYEQYF	TGTGCCAGCAGCTTAAAGTACGAGCAGTACTTC
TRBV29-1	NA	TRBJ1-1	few	CSVVGLEAFF	TGCAGCGTTGTGGGGCTTGAAGCTTTCTTT
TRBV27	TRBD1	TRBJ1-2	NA	CASSSQGALGYTF	TGTGCCAGCAGTTCACAGGGGGCGCTTGGCTACACCTTC
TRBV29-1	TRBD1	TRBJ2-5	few	CSVAGGAETQYF	TGCAGCGTTGCAGGGGGCGCGGAGACCCAGTACTTC
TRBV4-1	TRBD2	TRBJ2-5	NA	CASSPSGGQETQYF	TGCGCCAGCAGCCCCAGCGGGGGTCAAGAGACCCAGTACTTC
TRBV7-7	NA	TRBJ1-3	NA	CASSLTFSGNTIYF	TGTGCCAGCAGCTTGACCTTCTCTGGAAACACCATATATTTT
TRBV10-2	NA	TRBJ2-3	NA	CASRSGADTQYF	TGCGCCAGCAGATCAGGGGCAGATACGCAGTATTTT
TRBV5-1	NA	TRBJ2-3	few	CASSLGESTDTQYF	TGCGCCAGCAGCCTAGGAGAGAGCACAGATACGCAGTATTTT
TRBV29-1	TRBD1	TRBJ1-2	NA	CSVDDRVDGYTF	TGCAGCGTTGATGACAGGGTAGATGGCTACACCTTC
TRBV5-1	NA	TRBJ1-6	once	CASSSGTGYNSPLHF	TGCGCCAGCAGCTCGGGAACGGGTTATAATTCACCCCTCCACTTT
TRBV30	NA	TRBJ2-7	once	CAWTSGRERPFEQYF	TGTGCCTGGACCTCGGGCCGAGAGAGACCCTTTGAGCAGTACTTC
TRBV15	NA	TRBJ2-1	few	CATSRALNNEQFF	TGTGCCACCAGCAGAGCACTCAACAATGAGCAGTTCTTC
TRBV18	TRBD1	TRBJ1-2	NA	CASSPPAGGYGYTF	TGTGCCAGCTCACCACCGGCAGGGGGTTATGGCTACACCTTC
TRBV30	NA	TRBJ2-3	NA	CAWSLLREDTQYF	TGTGCCTGGTCGTTACTTAGAGAAGATACGCAGTATTTT
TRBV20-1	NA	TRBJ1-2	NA	CSAWTNYGYTF	TGCAGTGCTTGGACTAACTATGGCTACACCTTC